The 30 T cell receptor beta chains below all came from one sample that was sequenced in a study of blood T cells in healthy people across ages. Next came a second PCR, run for about 7 to 12 cycles, which used a sample-barcoded 5' primer along with a J-beta primer mix. MiXCR, run by TCRdb on the 5' RACE reads, gives a single entry per CDR3 protein. The data show approximately 600,000 distinct CDR3 sequences, roughly 58% seen once. Source material: blood. The receptors here all came from a man aged 55 to 70 in good health.

V and J are TRBV2 and TRBJ1-4; 8 bases line up with TRBD1. Germline V gene sequence: CDR1 SNHLY, CDR2 FYNNEI. Trimming at V came to 7 bases and at J to 5 bases, leaving 3 bases not matched to a gene. The CDR3 has 13 amino acids. For the CDR3, the DNA is TGTGCCAGCAATAGACAGGGGAATGAAAAACTGTTTTTT. It encodes CASNRQGNEKLFF.

The CDR3 sequence is CASSQRTRSVIQYF. The CDR3 region has the DNA TGTGCCAGCAGCCAACGTACCCGGTCTGTCATTCAGTACTTC. The chain joins TRBV3-1 to TRBJ2-4; no definite D call. This CDR3 comprises 14 residues. Trimming left V 2 bases short and J 9 bases short, with 14 bases between. Germline V gene sequence: CDR1 LGHDT, CDR2 YNNKEL (reference sequence).

This chain uses TRBV27 with TRBJ2-1, with D uncertain. The CDR3 contains 12 residues. Germline V gene data show CDR1 as MNHEY and CDR2 as SMNVEV (reference sequence). Trimming took 6 bases from V and 2 from J, leaving 5 bases between them. CDR3 region: CASRHPYNEQFF. In DNA form, the CDR3 reads TGTGCCAGCAGACACCCCTACAATGAGCAGTTCTTC.

J is TRBJ1-5 and V is TRBV20-1, with D possibly TRBD1 on 6 matching bases. The CDR3 covers 13 residues. V was cut by 6 bases and J by 3 bases, with 12 bases left in between. Germline CDR1 DFQATT, CDR2 SNEGSKA (reference sequence). In nucleotides, the CDR3 is TGCAGTGCCTTAGGGGGGCTCAATCAGCCCCAGCATTTT. Protein product: CSALGGLNQPQHF.

This clonotype was observed a handful of times. The chain employs TRBV12-3 or TRBV12-4 and TRBJ2-7, with 9 bases aligning to TRBD1. The CDR3 sequence is 16 residues long. V was clipped by 6 bases and J by 0 bases; unmatched bases: 9. The CDR3 region is CASSLRTGESSYEQYF. The DNA of the CDR3 is TGTGCCAGCAGCCTTAGGACAGGGGAGAGCTCCTACGAGCAGTACTTC.

This clonotype was counted between two and nine times. The chain is built from TRBV10-3 and TRBJ2-7; 10 bases align to TRBD2. This CDR3 is built from 13 residues. Germline V lookup: CDR1 ENHRY, CDR2 SYGVKD. V was clipped by 10 bases and J by 4 bases; unmatched bases: 7. The DNA for the CDR3 is TGTGCCACCTCAGCGGGGGGGTCTTACGAGCAGTACTTC. Translation gives CATSAGGSYEQYF.

This chain uses TRBV10-3 with TRBJ2-1; TRBD1 matches 8 bases. The CDR3 totals 14 residues. The trim removed 0 bases at V and 6 bases at J, leaving 1 base unmatched. Germline V gene data show CDR1 as ENHRY and CDR2 as SYGVKD. Written as DNA, the CDR3 is TGTGCCATCAGTGAGTCGACAGGGGTCAATGAGCAGTTCTTC. Translating gives CAISESTGVNEQFF.

The CDR3 here is CSAREGTGAGINEKLFF. CDR3 in DNA: TGCAGTGCTAGAGAGGGGACAGGGGCCGGAATTAATGAAAAACTGTTTTTT. This chain uses TRBV20-1 with TRBJ1-4, with 10 bases aligning to TRBD1. The CDR3 runs 17 residues. The germline CDR1 and CDR2 sequences are DFQATT and SNEGSKA (reference sequence). With 0 bases clipped from V and 4 bases from J, the junction kept 8 bases outside the gene matches.

This clonotype was counted a few times. The rearrangement links TRBV7-2 to TRBJ2-5; D unresolved. V was trimmed by 3 bases and J by 2 bases, leaving 13 bases between them. The CDR3 extends over 15 amino acids. CDR1 and CDR2 (germline): SGHTA, FQGNSA. The CDR3 DNA is TGTGCCAGCAGCTTGCGGTGGGTTCGGCAAGAGACCCAGTACTTC. It encodes CASSLRWVRQETQYF.

This clonotype was recorded a few times. The J gene is TRBJ1-1, the V gene TRBV5-5; D is perhaps TRBD1 (5 bases). The V end lost 4 bases, the J end lost 1 base, and 11 bases lay between the germline ends. The length of the CDR3 is 14 residues. The germline V gene encodes CDR1 SGHKS and CDR2 YYEKEE (reference sequence). The CDR3 nucleotides read TGTGCCAGCAGCACCGGGGGGACGAACACTGAAGCTTTCTTT. It encodes CASSTGGTNTEAFF.

This rearrangement joins TRBV20-1 to TRBJ1-2; 7 positions agree with TRBD1. CDR1 DFQATT and CDR2 SNEGSKA come from the germline V gene (reference sequence). V shed 5 bases and J 5 bases; nucleotides not matched to a gene: 14. The CDR3 sequence is 15 residues long. In nucleotides, the CDR3 is TGCAGTGCTGGCTTCGACAGGGAGGTTTGGTATGGCTACACCTTC. Residues: CSAGFDREVWYGYTF.

V is TRBV10-3 and J is TRBJ1-4; D remains unclear. This CDR3 comprises 10 residues. CDR1 ENHRY and CDR2 SYGVKD come from the germline V gene. The ends were cut back, 10 bases at V and 4 bases at J, with 4 bases in the middle. CDR3 in amino acids: CASGNEKLFF. CDR3 sequence (DNA): TGTGCCAGCGGTAATGAAAAACTGTTTTTT.

The chain has TRBV5-1 and TRBJ2-6, with D possibly matching TRBD1 (5 bases). The CDR3 is made up of 18 amino acids. The germline V gene has CDR1 SGHRS and CDR2 YFSETQ. V dropped 1 base and J dropped 4 bases, with 18 bases sitting between them. The CDR3 reads CASSLRGPLSPGANVLTF. Here the CDR3 DNA reads TGCGCCAGCAGCTTGAGGGGCCCGCTAAGTCCCGGGGCCAACGTCCTGACTTTC. The entire variable domain, with the rest obtained from reference TRBV5-1 and TRBJ2-6, is as follows: KAGVTQTPRYLIKTRGQQVTLSCSPISGHRSVSWYQQTPGQGLQFLFEYFSETQRNKGNFPGRFSGRQFSNSRSEMNVSTLELGDSALYLCASSLRGPLSPGANVLTFGAGSRLTVL.

The J gene is TRBJ2-1, the V gene TRBV5-1; D is perhaps TRBD2 (6 bases). V was shortened by 0 bases and J by 8 bases, with 12 bases between the two germline ends. The germline V gene encodes CDR1 SGHRS and CDR2 YFSETQ. The CDR3 has 14 residues. Here the CDR3 reads CASSLEAGGDEQFF. CDR3 bases: TGCGCCAGCAGCTTGGAGGCCGGAGGGGATGAGCAGTTCTTC.

About this clonotype: One end of the junction is discordant with germline, which a read error may explain. V and J are TRBV3-1 and TRBJ1-6; possibly TRBD1 for D (5 bases). The CDR3 is made up of 15 amino acids. The germline V gene encodes CDR1 LGHDT and CDR2 YNNKEL (reference sequence). CDR3 DNA sequence: TGTGCCAGCAGCCAAGAGGCGACAGCAAATTCACCCCTCCACTTC. Its protein is CASSQEATANSPLHF.

The chain uses TRBV7-2 and TRBJ2-3; tentatively, D is TRBD1 (5 bases). Trimming took off 1 base at V and 4 bases at J, with 12 bases between the two ends. This CDR3 spans 15 amino acids. CDR1 SGHTA and CDR2 FQGNSA come from the germline V gene. CDR3 region: CASSLEVGLADTQYF. CDR3 nucleotides: TGTGCCAGCAGCTTAGAAGTGGGGCTGGCAGATACGCAGTATTTT.

This clonotype was seen more than once but under ten times. The V gene is TRBV12-3 or TRBV12-4, the J gene TRBJ2-6; no definite D call. The length of the CDR3 is 13 residues. Deletions cut 6 bases from V and 0 bases from J, with 3 bases between. For the CDR3, the DNA is TGTGCCAGCAGGCGCTCTGGGGCCAACGTCCTGACTTTC. Protein sequence: CASRRSGANVLTF.

The rearrangement joins TRBV7-6 to TRBJ2-3, with D uncertain. The ends were cut back, 5 bases at V and 3 bases at J, with 15 bases in the middle. The CDR3 has 15 residues. Germline V gene data show CDR1 as SGHVS and CDR2 as FNYEAQ. The CDR3 region has the DNA TGTGCCAGCAGCGAACTCACCCGAACAACAGATACGCAGTATTTT. It codes for CASSELTRTTDTQYF.

This sequence joins TRBV20-1 and TRBJ1-4; no definite D call. Germline V CDR1 and CDR2: DFQATT, SNEGSKA (reference sequence). V was shortened by 1 base and J by 3 bases, with 6 bases between the two germline ends. The CDR3 is made up of 13 amino acids. In DNA form, the CDR3 reads TGCAGTGCTAGAGTGACGGCTAATGAAAAACTGTTTTTT. This sequence encodes CSARVTANEKLFF.

In its sample, this clonotype was seen a few times. The V call is TRBV29-1, the J call TRBJ2-7, with 7 nucleotides matching TRBD2. V lost 0 bases and J lost 6; bases outside the gene matches: 8. The V gene's germline CDR1 is SQVTM and CDR2 ANQGSEA. This CDR3 comprises 14 residues. The CDR3 protein is CSVEEDPGGREQYF. Here the CDR3 DNA reads TGCAGCGTTGAAGAGGACCCGGGGGGTCGCGAGCAGTACTTC.

V and J are TRBV7-7 and TRBJ2-1, with 7 bases matching TRBD1. V lost 6 bases and J lost 7; bases outside the gene matches: 6. CDR1 and CDR2 (germline): SSHAT, FNYEAQ (reference sequence). The CDR3 is 13 amino acids. The CDR3: CASSQEQGNEQFF. In DNA, the CDR3 is TGTGCCAGCAGTCAAGAACAGGGGAATGAGCAGTTCTTC.

The chain links TRBV5-1 to TRBJ1-6; D not resolved. V was shortened by 2 bases and J by 2 bases, with 11 bases between the two germline ends. Germline loops: CDR1 SGHRS, CDR2 YFSETQ. CDR3 length: 16 residues. CDR3 coding DNA: TGCGCCAGCAGCTTAGCCCTTACAGCCTATAATTCACCCCTCCACTTT. Residues: CASSLALTAYNSPLHF.

The chain joins TRBV10-3 to TRBJ2-3; no clear D. Trimming took off 0 bases at V and 3 bases at J, with 7 bases between the two ends. The germline V gene has CDR1 ENHRY and CDR2 SYGVKD. This CDR3 is 14 amino acids long. The CDR3 coding sequence is TGTGCCATCAGTGAGTCGGCTAGTACAGATACGCAGTATTTT. It codes for CAISESASTDTQYF.

This clonotype was picked up a small number of times. The gene calls are TRBV29-1 and TRBJ2-1; D could derive from TRBD1 or TRBD2 (5 bases each). Germline CDR1 reads SQVTM; CDR2 reads ANQGSEA. The ends were cut back, 2 bases at V and 13 bases at J, with 9 bases in the middle. The CDR3 has 10 residues. For the CDR3, the DNA is TGCAGCGTTGAACGAGGGGTTCAGTTCTTC. It specifies CSVERGVQFF.

The chain employs TRBV5-1 and TRBJ2-7, with TRBD1 identical over 7 bases. Germline loops: CDR1 SGHRS, CDR2 YFSETQ. The CDR3 loop spans 15 amino acids. With 4 bases clipped from V and 5 bases from J, the junction kept 12 bases outside the gene matches. The CDR3 region has the DNA TGCGCCAGCAGCCCGGCCGGGACAGCGTATAACGAGCAGTACTTC. This encodes CASSPAGTAYNEQYF. Complete variable domain (other parts from reference TRBV5-1 and TRBJ2-7): KAGVTQTPRYLIKTRGQQVTLSCSPISGHRSVSWYQQTPGQGLQFLFEYFSETQRNKGNFPGRFSGRQFSNSRSEMNVSTLELGDSALYLCASSPAGTAYNEQYFGPGTRLTVT.

The chain carries TRBV5-1 and TRBJ2-5; tentative D call: TRBD1 (5 bases). The germline gives CDR1 SGHRS, CDR2 YFSETQ. The CDR3 is 11 amino acids. The V and J ends lost 6 bases and 2 bases respectively, with 5 bases between them. Here the CDR3 reads CASKGQETQYF. Written as DNA, the CDR3 is TGCGCCAGCAAGGGGCAAGAGACCCAGTACTTC.

This clonotype was detected a few times. V gene TRBV3-1 combines with J gene TRBJ2-7; D could derive from TRBD1 or TRBD2 (5 bases each). Trimming removed 2 bases from V and 0 bases from J, with 11 bases in between. CDR3 length: 15 residues. Germline V lookup: CDR1 LGHDT, CDR2 YNNKEL (reference sequence). CDR3 sequence (DNA): TGTGCCAGCAGCCAACGGGGCAGAGTCTCCTACGAGCAGTACTTC. It codes for CASSQRGRVSYEQYF.

V is TRBV4-1 and J is TRBJ2-7, with D possibly being TRBD1 or TRBD2 (5 bases each). V was pared by 8 bases and J by 0 bases, with 17 bases between. Germline CDR1 MGHRA, CDR2 YSYEKL. The CDR3 loop spans 15 amino acids. Here the CDR3 reads CASQTGTGSSYEQYF. Written as DNA, the CDR3 is TGCGCCAGCCAAACCGGGACGGGCAGCTCCTACGAGCAGTACTTC.

The chain combines TRBV6-5 with TRBJ2-1; 13 nucleotides align to TRBD2. Germline V gene lookup returns CDR1 MNHEY and CDR2 SVGAGI. V trimming: 5 bases; J trimming: 8 bases; junction bases outside the gene matches: 9. The CDR3 covers 16 residues. The CDR3 here is CASSTGLAGSMDEQFF. The CDR3 bases are TGTGCCAGCAGTACGGGACTAGCGGGGTCGATGGATGAGCAGTTCTTC.

V is TRBV20-1 and J is TRBJ1-4; 7 nucleotides agree with TRBD1. Looked up from germline, CDR1 is DFQATT and CDR2 is SNEGSKA (reference sequence). The ends lost 0 bases at V and 8 bases at J; junction bases unmatched: 6. The length of the CDR3 is 14 residues. The CDR3 DNA reads TGCAGTGCTAGAGATAACAGGGGAAGGGAAAAACTGTTTTTT. Its translation is CSARDNRGREKLFF.